The T cell receptor beta chain described here comes from a study of identical twins. V shed 8 bases and J 3 bases; nucleotides not matched to a gene: 12. This CDR3 region has 15 residues. Germline assignment: CDR1 MNHEY and CDR2 SMNVEV (reference sequence). Each cDNA held unique molecular identifiers, and template switching gave it a universal primer site. TCRdb itself ran the 5' RACE reads through MiXCR, one entry per CDR3 protein. The data hold roughly 690,000 distinct CDR3 sequences, with approximately 22% observed a single time. These sequences were also reported in another study, on T cells expressing NK-cell markers. That investigation notes: Of CD8+ T cells, roughly 1.0-7.5% belonged to dominant NKG2C+ clonotypes in roughly 6 donors. Leadership of the CD3+CD56-NKG2C+ fraction also belonged to these clonotypes in a few donors. Clones of NKG2C+ T cells that had expanded were of unclear HCMV specificity.

The clonotype comes from a woman aged 18-30 years in good health. The sample consisted of PBMCs. The V and J genes are TRBV27 and TRBJ2-7, with 8 nucleotides matching TRBD1. The CDR3 here is CASSSQGASFYEQYF. The CDR3 coding sequence is TGTGCCAGCTCCTCCCAGGGGGCCTCCTTCTACGAGCAGTACTTC.